This T cell receptor (beta chain) was found in a study of STAT5B mutations in CD4+ large granular lymphocyte leukemia. The overall study: Among healthy donors, a particular HLA allele went with more CDR3 'QG' motifs. Study outcomes and limitations: No patients shared main leukemic clonotypes, though around 27% appeared at low frequency elsewhere. CD4-sorted patient repertoires seemed more clonal than healthy CD4+ repertoires. Compared with healthy controls (2/35), patient top clones favored TRBV06 (8/27).

Measured with immunoSEQ multiplex PCR; TCRdb has only the in-frame clones, and not every one. This table holds over 30,000 clones, more than 80% found once. Germline CDR1 and CDR2: LGHNA and YNFKEQ. The CDR3 is 15 residues long. V lost 1 base to trimming and J lost 0 bases, with 10 bases between them. On this clone itself: The antigen is undetermined.

The source is a human donor in good health. The chain carries TRBV4-2 and TRBJ2-7; D ambiguous. What was sequenced was CD4+ T cells from blood buffy coats. CDR3 residues: CASSQGVSGSYEQYF. CDR3 nucleotide sequence: TGTGCCAGCAGCCAAGGTGTGTCAGGCTCCTACGAGCAGTACTTC.